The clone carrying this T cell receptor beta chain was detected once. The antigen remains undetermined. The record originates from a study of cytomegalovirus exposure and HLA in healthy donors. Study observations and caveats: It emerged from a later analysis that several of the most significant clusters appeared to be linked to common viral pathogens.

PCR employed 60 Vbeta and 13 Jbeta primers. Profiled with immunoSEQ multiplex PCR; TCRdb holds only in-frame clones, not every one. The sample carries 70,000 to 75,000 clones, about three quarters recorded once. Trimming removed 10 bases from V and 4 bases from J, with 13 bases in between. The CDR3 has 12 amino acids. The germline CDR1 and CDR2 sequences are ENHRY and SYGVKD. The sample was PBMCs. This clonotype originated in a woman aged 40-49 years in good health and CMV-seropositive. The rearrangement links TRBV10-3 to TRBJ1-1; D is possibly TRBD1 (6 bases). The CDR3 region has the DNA TGTGCCAGTTACAGGGTGAGCACTGAAGCTTTCTTT. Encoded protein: CASYRVSTEAFF.